This is a list of T cell receptor beta chains from one sample in a study of vaccination and CD4 T cells after COVID-19. TCRdb called the PCR reads again in MiXCR, with one record for every CDR3 protein. Among about 15,000 distinct CDR3 sequences, about 60% were seen once, and the ten largest hold roughly 19%. No antigen has been identified for these receptors. Sequencing input: CD4+ T cells from blood, cultured in vitro. The origin of the receptors is a human donor who had recovered from COVID-19. The CDR3 runs from the conserved cysteine through the conserved F or W. D genes are given only for firm matches. Some rows mark clone size as missing; the rest say once, few, many or name a class of expanded clone.

>TRBJ1-2|NA|TRBV6-5|NA
CASSYDSNYGYTF
TGTGCCAGCAGTTACGACAGCAACTATGGCTACACCTTC
>TRBJ2-1|NA|TRBV6-1|NA
CASLYGGTYNEQFF
TGTGCCAGCTTATACGGGGGAACATACAATGAGCAGTTCTTC
>TRBJ1-2|NA|TRBV7-2|few
CASSFSDGTYGYTF
TGTGCCAGCAGCTTCTCGGACGGTACTTATGGCTACACCTTC
>TRBJ2-2|NA|TRBV20-1|few
CSARRVEVIANTGELFF
TGCAGTGCTAGAAGGGTGGAAGTGATCGCGAACACCGGGGAGCTGTTTTTT
>TRBJ2-7|NA|TRBV20-1|NA
CSARDPAGTYEQYF
TGCAGTGCTAGAGATCCCGCAGGGACCTACGAGCAGTACTTC
>TRBJ2-7|NA|TRBV27|NA
CASSLGGAAEYEQYF
TGTGCCAGCAGTTTGGGGGGAGCAGCGGAGTACGAGCAGTACTTC
>TRBJ2-7|NA|TRBV7-9|NA
CASNARTLNEQYF
TGTGCCAGCAACGCGCGCACCCTGAACGAGCAGTACTTC
>TRBJ1-2|NA|TRBV24-1|NA
CATSEPVRGYTF
TGTGCCACCAGTGAACCCGTTCGGGGCTACACCTTC
>TRBJ2-7|NA|TRBV20-1|NA
CSAHRVNSYEQYF
TGCAGTGCCCACAGGGTCAACTCCTACGAGCAGTACTTC
>TRBJ1-5|NA|TRBV12-2|NA
CASRLGEARTTPYSNQPQHF
TGTGCAAGTCGCTTGGGAGAAGCCCGCACGACACCTTATAGCAATCAGCCCCAGCATTTT
>TRBJ1-6|TRBD1|TRBV20-1|NA
CSAIRDSSSNSPLHF
TGCAGTGCCATCCGGGACAGCAGTTCGAATTCACCCCTCCACTTT
>TRBJ1-2|TRBD1|TRBV19|NA
CASSSRDSYAASGYTF
TGTGCCAGTAGTTCCCGGGACAGCTACGCAGCGTCAGGCTACACCTTC
>TRBJ1-5|TRBD1|TRBV6-1|few
CASSADRDQPQHF
TGTGCCAGCAGCGCTGACAGGGACCAGCCCCAGCATTTT
>TRBJ2-7|NA|TRBV7-9|NA
CASSLAGQGGYEQYF
TGTGCCAGCAGCTTGGCCGGGCAGGGGGGCTACGAGCAGTACTTC
>TRBJ2-1|TRBD1|TRBV6-1|NA
CASSGATGDYNEQFF
TGTGCCAGCAGTGGAGCGACAGGGGATTACAATGAGCAGTTCTTC
>TRBJ2-3|TRBD2|TRBV20-1|NA
CSAHASGGVTDTQYF
TGCAGTGCTCACGCCAGCGGGGGGGTCACAGATACGCAGTATTTT
>TRBJ2-5|TRBD2|TRBV11-3|NA
CASSPWGGQETQYF
TGTGCCAGCAGCCCGTGGGGGGGGCAAGAGACCCAGTACTTC
>TRBJ1-5|TRBD1|TRBV6-2/TRBV6-3|few
CASGDRVNQPQHF
TGTGCCAGCGGTGACAGGGTTAATCAGCCCCAGCATTTT
>TRBJ2-5|NA|TRBV5-4|NA
CASSFEPETQYF
TGTGCCAGCAGCTTTGAGCCCGAGACCCAGTACTTC
>TRBJ1-1|TRBD1|TRBV7-9|NA
CASSLGSGGVYTEAFF
TGTGCCAGCAGCTTAGGGTCAGGGGGCGTGTACACTGAAGCTTTCTTT
>TRBJ2-1|NA|TRBV6-2/TRBV6-3|NA
CASSPWRGPSNEQFF
TGTGCCAGCAGTCCTTGGAGGGGCCCCTCCAATGAGCAGTTCTTC
>TRBJ1-2|NA|TRBV25-1|NA
CASTAEGSNYGYTF
TGTGCCAGCACTGCAGAAGGGTCTAACTATGGCTACACCTTC
>TRBJ1-1|NA|TRBV28|NA
CASSPHRDGRDTEAFF
TGTGCCAGCAGCCCCCACCGAGACGGGAGGGACACTGAAGCTTTCTTT
>TRBJ2-1|NA|TRBV7-8|NA
CASSLGRGPSWDEQFF
TGTGCCAGCAGCTTAGGGAGGGGGCCGTCTTGGGATGAGCAGTTCTTC
>TRBJ1-2|NA|TRBV19|NA
CASSPQRGNYGYTF
TGTGCCAGTAGTCCACAGCGAGGCAACTATGGCTACACCTTC
>TRBJ2-3|TRBD1|TRBV24-1|NA
CATSDSQQGDTQYF
TGTGCCACCAGTGACTCCCAACAGGGGGACACGCAGTATTTT
>TRBJ2-2|NA|TRBV19|NA
CASRTWGTGELFF
TGTGCCAGTAGGACTTGGGGCACCGGGGAGCTGTTTTTT
>TRBJ1-5|TRBD1|TRBV19|NA
CASSPWDRGDNQPQHF
TGTGCCAGTAGTCCCTGGGACAGGGGCGACAATCAGCCCCAGCATTTT
>TRBJ1-2|TRBD1|TRBV5-8|NA
CASSLGFDRDGYTF
TGTGCCAGCAGCCTGGGTTTCGACAGGGATGGCTACACCTTC
>TRBJ1-6|NA|TRBV29-1|few
CSVEDGKGSPLHF
TGCAGCGTTGAAGATGGGAAGGGTTCACCCCTCCACTTT
>TRBJ2-3|TRBD1|TRBV19|few
CASGQGALSTDTQYF
TGTGCCAGTGGGCAGGGGGCCCTTAGCACAGATACGCAGTATTTT
>TRBJ2-2|NA|TRBV24-1|few
CATSDLGTRNTGELFF
TGTGCCACCAGTGATTTGGGTACAAGGAACACCGGGGAGCTGTTTTTT